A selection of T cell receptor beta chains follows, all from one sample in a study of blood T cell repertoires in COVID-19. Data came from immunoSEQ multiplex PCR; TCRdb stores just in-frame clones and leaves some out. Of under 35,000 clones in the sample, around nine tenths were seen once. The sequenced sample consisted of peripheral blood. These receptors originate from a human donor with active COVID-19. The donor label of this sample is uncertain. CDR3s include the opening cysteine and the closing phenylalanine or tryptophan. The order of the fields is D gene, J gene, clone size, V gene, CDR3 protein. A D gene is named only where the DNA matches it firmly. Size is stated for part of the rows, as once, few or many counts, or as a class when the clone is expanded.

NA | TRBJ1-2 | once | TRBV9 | CASSSQGMEGYTF
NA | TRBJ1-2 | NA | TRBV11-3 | CASSYNPVGHPTNKRYGYTF
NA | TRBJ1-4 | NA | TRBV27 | CASSFTRAGVEKLFF
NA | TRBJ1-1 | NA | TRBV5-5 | CASSLVSRGTEAFF
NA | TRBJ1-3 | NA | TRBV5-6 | CASGRQQTIYF
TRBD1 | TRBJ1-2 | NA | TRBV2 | CASSVAAGGHGYTF
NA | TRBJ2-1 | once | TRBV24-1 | CATSDRRAPGNEQFF
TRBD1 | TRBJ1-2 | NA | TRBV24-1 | CATSSTGTGSSGYTF
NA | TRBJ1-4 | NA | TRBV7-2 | CASSPDGGSIEKLFF
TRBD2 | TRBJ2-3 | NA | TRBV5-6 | CASSLAPGTSLGTQYF
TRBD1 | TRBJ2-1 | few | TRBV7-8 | CASSLVQGDRSYNEQFF
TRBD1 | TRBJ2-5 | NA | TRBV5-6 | CASRLGTEYQETQYF
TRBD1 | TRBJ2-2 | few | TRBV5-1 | CASSQGTGANTGELFF
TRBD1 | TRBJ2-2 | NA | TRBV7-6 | CASSLYRRQGVTGELFF
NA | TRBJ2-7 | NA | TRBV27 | CASSLQGGPYEQYF
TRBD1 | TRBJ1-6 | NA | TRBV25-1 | CASSGHRGNNSPLHF